This TCR beta chain is from a study of blood T cell repertoires in COVID-19. Across the study: Nucleic acid was either cDNA or gDNA, and it came from T cells, B-cell-depleted T cells, or PBMCs.

In the original processing: Quantification of nucleated cells was approximated via reference gene primer amplification. Produced via immunoSEQ multiplex PCR; TCRdb's table is partial and in-frame only. V and J calls and clone size are copied from that table; D and trimming were computed from the DNA. The sample lists roughly 58,000 clones; roughly four fifths were seen once. This CDR3 is built from 13 residues. V lost 0 bases and J lost 10, with 13 bases in between. Germline CDR1 SGHRS, CDR2 YFSETQ. A Seattle source enrolled patients during active infection and followed them longitudinally. The receptor was isolated from a man between 60 and 75 years old with COVID-19, enrolled during active disease. The sample was peripheral blood. The chain couples TRBV5-1 to TRBJ1-2; unclear D gene. CDR3 bases: TGCGCCAGCAGCTTGGAAGTCAACAGCCCCTACACCTTC. Encoded protein: CASSLEVNSPYTF. The whole variable domain, remainder taken from reference TRBV5-1 and TRBJ1-2, is KAGVTQTPRYLIKTRGQQVTLSCSPISGHRSVSWYQQTPGQGLQFLFEYFSETQRNKGNFPGRFSGRQFSNSRSEMNVSTLELGDSALYLCASSLEVNSPYTFGSGTRLTVV.